The next 26 T cell receptor beta chains were all read from a single sample in a study of shared clonotypes between healthy human individuals. Assay used: immunoSEQ multiplex PCR; TCRdb lists only in-frame clones, some missing. In the table there are 400,000 to 500,000 clones, 76% of which are singletons. Sequencing was carried out using PBMCs. These receptors all come from a woman aged 40 to 50 in good health. Some clones in this sample may be carry-over from other donors' samples.

This chain joins TRBV5-4 and TRBJ2-3; 12 nucleotides line up with TRBD2. CDR1 and CDR2 (germline): SGHNT, YYREEE (reference sequence). The CDR3 covers 18 residues. The V gene end was trimmed by 6 bases and the J gene end by 3 bases; junction bases not matched to a gene: 14. This CDR3 is CASTTDPGGLAGTDTQYF. In nucleotides, the CDR3 is TGTGCCAGCACCACGGACCCAGGGGGACTAGCGGGTACAGATACGCAGTATTTT.

The chain recombines TRBV15 with TRBJ2-5; 10 bases align to TRBD2. The germline V gene encodes CDR1 LNHNV and CDR2 YYDKDF (reference sequence). J was trimmed by 6 bases and V by 1 base; bases with no gene match: 8. The CDR3 has 16 residues. The CDR3 nucleotides read TGTGCCACCAGCAGAGCTCCGGCTAGCGGGAGACAGACCCAGTACTTC. This encodes CATSRAPASGRQTQYF.

Ten or more counts support this clone. V usage is TRBV29-1 and J usage is TRBJ2-2; D is unresolved. From germline, CDR1 is SQVTM and CDR2 ANQGSEA. The CDR3 has 13 amino acids. The V gene lost 4 bases and the J gene lost 2 bases, with 8 bases spanning the gap. The CDR3 loop is CSVGNGNTGELFF. The CDR3 DNA reads as TGCAGCGTTGGAAACGGTAACACCGGGGAGCTGTTTTTT.

In the case of this clone: This sample includes further DNA sequences coding for the same CDR3. The chain links TRBV6-5 to TRBJ1-5; D unresolved. Germline assignment: CDR1 MNHEY and CDR2 SVGAGI. This CDR3 spans 14 amino acids. Trimming pared 0 bases from V and 5 bases from J, leaving 8 bases between. The CDR3 DNA follows: TGTGCCAGCAGTTACTCGTGGAGAGATCAGCCCCAGCATTTT. Its translation is CASSYSWRDQPQHF.

The chain joins TRBV19 to TRBJ2-7; 8 bases match TRBD1. This CDR3 has 14 residues. After removal of 4 bases from V and 2 bases from J, the junction contained 4 bases not matched to a gene. CDR1 is LNHDA, CDR2 SQIVND, per germline (reference sequence). The CDR3 bases are TGTGCCAGTAGTACTCAGGGGGCGACCTACGAGCAGTACTTC. Translation gives CASSTQGATYEQYF.

The count of this clone is one. This chain joins TRBV19 and TRBJ1-5, with TRBD1 identical over 9 bases. The germline gives CDR1 LNHDA, CDR2 SQIVND (reference sequence). V was clipped by 4 bases and J by 0 bases; unmatched bases: 4. The CDR3 totals 16 residues. Here the CDR3 DNA reads TGTGCCAGTAGTAGGGACAGGGAGTATAGCAATCAGCCCCAGCATTTT. Its protein is CASSRDREYSNQPQHF.

This chain joins TRBV9 and TRBJ2-2; 9 nucleotides match TRBD1. This CDR3 is built from 15 residues. The J segment lost 6 bases and the V segment lost 0 bases, leaving 3 bases of the junction unmatched. CDR1 and CDR2 from the germline V gene are SGDLS and YYNGEE. The CDR3 DNA reads TGTGCCAGCAGCGTAGTGACAGGGGGGGCCGGGGAGCTGTTTTTT. Its translation: CASSVVTGGAGELFF.

The rearrangement links TRBV7-6 to TRBJ2-1; TRBD2 agrees at 14 bases. CDR3 length: 16 residues. With 5 bases clipped from V and 8 bases from J, the junction kept 8 bases outside the gene matches. The germline V gene has CDR1 SGHVS and CDR2 FNYEAQ. The CDR3 DNA follows: TGTGCCAGCAGCACCACGGGACTAGCGGGAGTTGATGAGCAGTTCTTC. This translates into CASSTTGLAGVDEQFF.

The chain combines TRBV5-1 with TRBJ2-7; no reliable D call. Germline lookup yields CDR1 SGHRS and CDR2 YFSETQ. CDR3 length: 14 residues. Trimming stripped 1 base from V and 0 bases from J, with 8 bases between. The CDR3 is CASSLNPASYEQYF. CDR3 DNA sequence: TGCGCCAGCAGCTTGAACCCCGCCTCCTACGAGCAGTACTTC.

This chain links TRBV7-7 with TRBJ1-2, with 10 bases matching TRBD1. This CDR3 is 16 amino acids long. V dropped 6 bases and J dropped 1; count of bases not matched to a gene: 8. Per germline, CDR1 SSHAT and CDR2 FNYEAQ (reference sequence). CDR3 coding DNA: TGTGCCAGCAGTCACCCCCGGACAGGGGGTAACTATGGCTACACCTTC. Its translation is CASSHPRTGGNYGYTF. The full variable domain, completed using reference TRBV7-7 and TRBJ1-2, is GAGVSQSPRYKVTKRGQDVTLRCDPISSHATLYWYQQALGQGPEFLTYFNYEAQPDKSGLPSDRFSAERPEGSISTLTIQRTEQRDSAMYRCASSHPRTGGNYGYTFGSGTRLTVV.

This sequence joins TRBV18 and TRBJ2-7, with TRBD1 matching over 7 bases. CDR3 length: 15 residues. Germline CDR1 and CDR2: KGHSH and LQKENI. V lost 3 bases to trimming and J lost 5 bases; unmatched junction nucleotides: 10. The CDR3 loop is CASSPRDSSRDEQYF. The CDR3, as DNA: TGTGCCAGCTCACCCCGGGACAGCAGCCGGGACGAGCAGTACTTC.

This rearrangement joins TRBV30 to TRBJ1-4; 9 nucleotides match TRBD1. This CDR3 is built from 11 residues. Germline values: CDR1 GTSNPN, CDR2 SVGIG (reference sequence). V trimming: 5 bases; J trimming: 8 bases; junction bases outside the gene matches: 0. The CDR3, as DNA: TGTGCCTGGGGGACAGGGGAAAAACTGTTTTTT. It specifies CAWGTGEKLFF. The full variable domain, completed using reference TRBV30 and TRBJ1-4, is SQTIHQWPATLVQPVGSPLSLECTVEGTSNPNLYWYRQAAGRGLQLLFYSVGIGQISSEVPQNLSASRPQDRQFILSSKKLLLSDSGFYLCAWGTGEKLFFGSGTQLSVL.

This chain connects TRBV28 to TRBJ2-7; tentatively, D is TRBD2 (5 bases). Germline CDR1 reads MDHEN; CDR2 reads SYDVKM. The CDR3 consists of 13 residues. The V and J ends lost 6 bases and 5 bases respectively, with 14 bases between them. This CDR3 reads CASSQQDLHEQYF. The CDR3, as DNA: TGTGCCAGCAGCCAGCAGGACTTGCACGAGCAGTACTTC.

V and J are TRBV7-8 and TRBJ2-7; D is unresolved. Trimming shortened V by 5 bases and J by 6 bases, and 14 bases separated the two germline ends. CDR3 length: 13 amino acids. Germline V CDR1 and CDR2: SGHVS, FQNEAQ. DNA for the CDR3: TGTGCCAGCAGCCGCGGTTCCTCCAGCGAGCAGTACTTC. Amino acid sequence: CASSRGSSSEQYF.

The V call is TRBV20-1, the J call TRBJ2-7; 9 positions agree with TRBD1. Germline values: CDR1 DFQATT, CDR2 SNEGSKA (reference sequence). V gave up 5 bases and J gave up 11 bases; unmatched junction bases: 7. The CDR3 is made up of 11 amino acids. CDR3 nucleotides: TGCAGTGCTCGTACAGGGGGCATGGAGTACTTC. It translates to CSARTGGMEYF.

This clone was observed many times. The chain couples TRBV5-1 to TRBJ2-1; D gene uncertain. Per the germline V gene, CDR1 is SGHRS and CDR2 is YFSETQ. V gave up 2 bases and J gave up 5 bases, with 5 bases separating them. The CDR3 has 12 amino acids. The CDR3 here is CASSFGNNEQFF. The CDR3 coding sequence is TGCGCCAGCAGCTTTGGAAACAATGAGCAGTTCTTC.

The chain employs TRBV7-9 and TRBJ1-2; TRBD1 might be the D (5 bases). V was trimmed by 6 bases and J by 4 bases, leaving 21 bases between them. The CDR3 length is 16 residues. Germline V gives CDR1 SEHNR, CDR2 FQNEAQ (reference sequence). CDR3 amino acids: CASRKSGAEVSYGYTF. As DNA, the CDR3 is TGTGCCAGCAGAAAATCCGGGGCTGAAGTCAGCTATGGCTACACCTTC.

This clone was counted once. V usage is TRBV29-1 and J usage is TRBJ2-7, with 11 bases that match TRBD2. This CDR3 spans 17 amino acids. V was clipped by 6 bases and J by 9 bases; unmatched bases: 22. Germline loops: CDR1 SQVTM, CDR2 ANQGSEA. For the CDR3, the DNA is TGCAGCGTCGCTCTTAACACCCAGGGGCTAGCGGGAGGACCGCAGTACTTC. This encodes CSVALNTQGLAGGPQYF.

The chain links TRBV7-3 to TRBJ1-3; D possibly corresponds to TRBD1 (6 bases). The ends were cut back, 5 bases at V and 4 bases at J, with 15 bases in the middle. This CDR3 has 15 residues. Germline V gene sequence: CDR1 SGHTA, CDR2 FQGTGA. CDR3 sequence reads: CASSLGVGAGNTIYF. CDR3 sequence (DNA): TGTGCCAGCAGCCTCGGTGTGGGGGCAGGAAACACCATATATTTT.

The rearrangement links TRBV6-5 to TRBJ2-7; D may be TRBD1 or TRBD2 (5 bases each). Germline lookup yields CDR1 MNHEY and CDR2 SVGAGI. CDR3 length: 13 residues. Trimming shortened V by 6 bases and J by 6 bases, and 15 bases separated the two germline ends. CDR3 nucleotides: TGTGCCAGCAGCTCCCCAGCTGGGGGCGAGCAGTACTTC. Translating gives CASSSPAGGEQYF.

Written as DNA, the CDR3 is TGTGCCAGGAGACGGACTAACTTACACCCAGCGAGCTCCTACGAGCAGTACTTC. It encodes CARRRTNLHPASSYEQYF. The V and J genes are TRBV5-3 and TRBJ2-7, with D possibly TRBD2 on 6 matching bases. TRBV5-3 is noted as an ORF with a role that remains uncertain. V lost 8 bases, J lost 0 bases, and 27 bases lay in between. This CDR3 is 18 amino acids long.

This clone was observed once. The chain joins TRBV5-5 to TRBJ2-7, with D possibly being TRBD1 or TRBD2 (5 bases each). V lost 4 bases and J lost 4, with 18 bases in between. This CDR3 contains 15 residues. CDR1 and CDR2 (germline): SGHKS, YYEKEE (reference sequence). The CDR3 nucleotides read TGTGCCAGCAGCGCAGGACCGGGGACGGAATACGAGCAGTACTTC. Translation gives CASSAGPGTEYEQYF. The variable domain in full, completed from reference TRBV5-5 and TRBJ2-7, reads DAGVTQSPTHLIKTRGQQVTLRCSPISGHKSVSWYQQVLGQGPQFIFQYYEKEERGRGNFPDRFSARQFPNYSSELNVNALLLGDSALYLCASSAGPGTEYEQYFGPGTRLTVT.

As regards this clone: Other nucleotide sequences from this sample produce the same CDR3. V is TRBV30 and J is TRBJ1-1, with D perhaps matching TRBD1 (5 bases). Germline values: CDR1 GTSNPN, CDR2 SVGIG (reference sequence). V was cut by 4 bases and J by 1 base, with 13 bases left in between. CDR3 length: 14 residues. For the CDR3, the DNA is TGTGCCTGGACTTGGGACGCCAAGAACACTGAAGCTTTCTTT. This translates into CAWTWDAKNTEAFF. Supplemented by reference TRBV30 and TRBJ1-1, the full variable domain reads SQTIHQWPATLVQPVGSPLSLECTVEGTSNPNLYWYRQAAGRGLQLLFYSVGIGQISSEVPQNLSASRPQDRQFILSSKKLLLSDSGFYLCAWTWDAKNTEAFFGQGTRLTVV.

The chain uses TRBV9 and TRBJ2-3, with D perhaps TRBD1 (5 bases). CDR3 length: 15 amino acids. Germline V gene data show CDR1 as SGDLS and CDR2 as YYNGEE. Trimming shortened V by 0 bases and J by 6 bases, and 14 bases separated the two germline ends. The DNA for the CDR3 is TGTGCCAGCAGCGTAGGAGGCAGGGATTCGGATACGCAGTATTTT. Translation gives CASSVGGRDSDTQYF.

This clone ranks as medium-sized. V usage is TRBV7-3 and J usage is TRBJ2-7; no firm D call. This CDR3 has 15 residues. Per germline, CDR1 SGHTA and CDR2 FQGTGA. V gave up 6 bases and J gave up 2 bases, with 17 bases separating them. The CDR3 reads CASSFLRYSPYEQYF. The CDR3 bases are TGTGCCAGCAGTTTCCTCCGCTACTCACCCTACGAGCAGTACTTC.

The sample holds a few counts of this clone. This chain uses TRBV15 with TRBJ1-1, with 10 bases aligning to TRBD1. In germline, CDR1 is LNHNV, CDR2 YYDKDF (reference sequence). The V segment lost 9 bases and the J segment 1 base; nucleotides outside the gene matches: 5. The CDR3 covers 14 residues. The CDR3 bases are TGTGCCACGCAGCGGGACAGGGGGAACACTGAAGCTTTCTTT. It translates to CATQRDRGNTEAFF.